This T cell receptor beta chain originates from a study of beta chain features in type 1 diabetes. Study-wide context: Patients shared similar age, gender and cell yields with healthy donors. Summed over all samples, the examined sorted cells came to 95 million to 120 million.

Study-wide results and limits: TCRB CDR3s from Type 1 diabetes patients were moderately but significantly shorter in all four CD4+ subsets.

The study reverse transcribed the entire isolated RNA, so it sequenced expressed TCRB transcripts. The repertoire was sequenced with immunoSEQ multiplex PCR; TCRdb's copy has only in-frame clones and lacks some. This sample has around 140,000 clones; around an eighth occur once, and the top ten carry under 1.5%. CD45RO/CCR7/CD25/CD127/CD95/CD27 sorting isolated CD4+ naive, central memory, regulatory and stem cell-like memory cells. This clone was picked up many times. Its antigen is as yet unknown. Sequencing was done on a sample of central memory CD4+ T cells from blood. This TCR came from a man aged 18 to 29 with type 1 diabetes.

CDR3 sequence (DNA): TGCAGCGTCAATCAAATGGGGAACACTGAAGCTTTCTTT. Protein product: CSVNQMGNTEAFF. The gene calls are TRBV29-1 and TRBJ1-1; D is ambiguous. V was shortened by 6 bases and J by 1 base, with 12 bases between the two germline ends. Germline-derived CDR1 and CDR2 are SQVTM and ANQGSEA. This CDR3 comprises 13 residues.